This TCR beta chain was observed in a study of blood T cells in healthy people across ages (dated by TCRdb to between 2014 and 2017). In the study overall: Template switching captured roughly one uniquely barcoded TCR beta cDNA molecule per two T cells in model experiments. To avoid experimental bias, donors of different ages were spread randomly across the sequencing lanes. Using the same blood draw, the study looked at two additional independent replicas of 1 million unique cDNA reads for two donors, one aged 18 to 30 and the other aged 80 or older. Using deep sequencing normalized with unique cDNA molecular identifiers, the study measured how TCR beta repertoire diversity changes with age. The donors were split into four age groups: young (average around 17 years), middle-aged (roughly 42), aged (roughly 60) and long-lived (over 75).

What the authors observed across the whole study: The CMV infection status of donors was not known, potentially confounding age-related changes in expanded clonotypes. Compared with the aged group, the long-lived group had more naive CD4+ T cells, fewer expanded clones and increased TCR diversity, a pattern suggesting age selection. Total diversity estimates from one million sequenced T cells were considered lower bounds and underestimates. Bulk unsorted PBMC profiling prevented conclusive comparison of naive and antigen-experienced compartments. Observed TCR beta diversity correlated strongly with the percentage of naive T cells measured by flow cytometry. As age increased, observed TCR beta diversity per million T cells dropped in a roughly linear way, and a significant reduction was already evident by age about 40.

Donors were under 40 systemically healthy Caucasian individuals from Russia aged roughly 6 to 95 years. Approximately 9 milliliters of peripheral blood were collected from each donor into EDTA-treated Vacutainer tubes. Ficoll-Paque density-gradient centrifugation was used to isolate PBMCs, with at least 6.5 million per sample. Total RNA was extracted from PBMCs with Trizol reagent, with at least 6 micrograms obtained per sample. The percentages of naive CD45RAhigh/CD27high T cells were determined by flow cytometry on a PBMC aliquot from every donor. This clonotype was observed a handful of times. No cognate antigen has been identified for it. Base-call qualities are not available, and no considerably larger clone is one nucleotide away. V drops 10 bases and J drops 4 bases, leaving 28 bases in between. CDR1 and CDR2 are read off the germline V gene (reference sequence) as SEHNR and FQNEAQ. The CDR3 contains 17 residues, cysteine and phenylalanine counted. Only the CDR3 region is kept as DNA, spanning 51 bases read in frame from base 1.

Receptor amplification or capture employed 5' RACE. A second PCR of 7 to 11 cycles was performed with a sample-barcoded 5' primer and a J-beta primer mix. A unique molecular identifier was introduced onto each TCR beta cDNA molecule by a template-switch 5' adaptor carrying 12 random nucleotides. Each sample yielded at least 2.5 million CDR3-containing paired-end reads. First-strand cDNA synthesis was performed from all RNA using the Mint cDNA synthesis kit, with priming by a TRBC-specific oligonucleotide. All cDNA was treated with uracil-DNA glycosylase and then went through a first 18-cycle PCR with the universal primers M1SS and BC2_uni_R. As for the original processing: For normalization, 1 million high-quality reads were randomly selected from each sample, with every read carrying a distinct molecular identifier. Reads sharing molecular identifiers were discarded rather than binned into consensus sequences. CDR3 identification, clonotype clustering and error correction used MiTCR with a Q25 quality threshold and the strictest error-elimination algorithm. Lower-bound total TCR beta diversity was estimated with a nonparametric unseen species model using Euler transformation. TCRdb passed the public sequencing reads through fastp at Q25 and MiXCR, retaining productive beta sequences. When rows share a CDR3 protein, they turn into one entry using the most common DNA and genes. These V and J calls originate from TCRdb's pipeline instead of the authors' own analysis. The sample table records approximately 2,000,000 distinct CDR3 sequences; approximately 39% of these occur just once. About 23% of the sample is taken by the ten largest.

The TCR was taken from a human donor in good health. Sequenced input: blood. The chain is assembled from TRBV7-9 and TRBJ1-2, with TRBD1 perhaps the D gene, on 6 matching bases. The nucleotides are TGTGCCAACCAGCTTTTTATAAGGGGGACCTGGAGCTATGGCTACACCTTC. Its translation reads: CANQLFIRGTWSYGYTF. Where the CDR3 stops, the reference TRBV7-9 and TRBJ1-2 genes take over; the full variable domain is DTGVSQNPRHKITKRGQNVTFRCDPISEHNRLYWYRQTLGQGPEFLTYFQNEAQLEKSRLLSDRFSAERPKGSFSTLEIQRTEQGDSAMYLCANQLFIRGTWSYGYTFGSGTRLTVV.